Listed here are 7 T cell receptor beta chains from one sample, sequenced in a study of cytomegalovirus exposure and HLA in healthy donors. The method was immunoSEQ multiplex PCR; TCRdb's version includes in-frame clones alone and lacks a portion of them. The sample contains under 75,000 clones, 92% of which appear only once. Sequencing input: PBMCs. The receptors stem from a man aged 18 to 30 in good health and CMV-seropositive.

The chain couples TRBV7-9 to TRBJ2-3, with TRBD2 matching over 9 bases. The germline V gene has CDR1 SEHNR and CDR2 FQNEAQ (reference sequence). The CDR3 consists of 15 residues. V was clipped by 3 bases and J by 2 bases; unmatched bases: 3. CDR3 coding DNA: TGTGCCAGCAGCTTGACTAGCGGCTACACAGATACGCAGTATTTT. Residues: CASSLTSGYTDTQYF.

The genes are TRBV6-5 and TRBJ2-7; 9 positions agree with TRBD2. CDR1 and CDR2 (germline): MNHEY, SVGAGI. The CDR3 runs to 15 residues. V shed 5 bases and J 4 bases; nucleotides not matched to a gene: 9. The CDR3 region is CASSPNSGRGYEQYF. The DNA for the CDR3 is TGTGCCAGCAGTCCTAATAGCGGGAGAGGGTACGAGCAGTACTTC.

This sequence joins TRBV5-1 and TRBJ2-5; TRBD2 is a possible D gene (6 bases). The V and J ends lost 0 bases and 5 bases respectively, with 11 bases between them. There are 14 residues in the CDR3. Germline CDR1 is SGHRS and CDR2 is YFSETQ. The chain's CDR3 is CASSLEGLGETQYF. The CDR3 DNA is TGCGCCAGCAGCTTGGAGGGACTGGGGGAGACCCAGTACTTC.

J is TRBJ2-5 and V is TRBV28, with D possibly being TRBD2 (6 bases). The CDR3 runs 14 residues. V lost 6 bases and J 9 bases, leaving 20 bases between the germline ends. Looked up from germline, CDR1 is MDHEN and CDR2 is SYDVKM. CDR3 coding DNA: TGTGCCAGCAGCCCCAAGGGACTGCCCAGGGCCCAGTACTTC. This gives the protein CASSPKGLPRAQYF.

The CDR3 DNA reads TGTGCCAGCACCGGGAGAAACTATGGCTACACCTTC. Protein: CASTGRNYGYTF. The chain recombines TRBV6-5 with TRBJ1-2; unclear D gene. CDR3 length equals 12 residues. The germline V gene has CDR1 MNHEY and CDR2 SVGAGI. Between the trimmed V and J ends, which lost 7 bases and 2 bases, there was a span of 8 bases.

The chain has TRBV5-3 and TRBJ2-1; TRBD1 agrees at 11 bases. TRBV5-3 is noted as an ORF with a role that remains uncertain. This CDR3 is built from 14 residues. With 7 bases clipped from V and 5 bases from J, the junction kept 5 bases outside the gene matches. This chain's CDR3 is CARDGTGGNNEQFF. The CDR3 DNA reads TGTGCCAGAGATGGGACAGGGGGTAACAATGAGCAGTTCTTC.

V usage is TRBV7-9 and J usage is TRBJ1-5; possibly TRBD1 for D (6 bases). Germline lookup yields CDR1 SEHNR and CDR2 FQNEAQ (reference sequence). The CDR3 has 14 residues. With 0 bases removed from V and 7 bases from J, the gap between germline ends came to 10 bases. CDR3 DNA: TGTGCCAGCAGCTTAGCTGGGGGCGGGCAGCCCCAGCATTTT. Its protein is CASSLAGGGQPQHF. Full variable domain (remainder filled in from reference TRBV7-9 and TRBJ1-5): DTGVSQNPRHKITKRGQNVTFRCDPISEHNRLYWYRQTLGQGPEFLTYFQNEAQLEKSRLLSDRFSAERPKGSFSTLEIQRTEQGDSAMYLCASSLAGGGQPQHFGDGTRLSIL.